Sequencing of this T cell receptor beta chain was carried out in a study of Graves' ophthalmopathy and Graves' hyperthyroidism. Study-wide results and limits: Ophthalmopathy cases were distinguished from stable hyperthyroidism by a 13-signature model, reaching just over 85% sensitivity and approximately 83% specificity.

Points on this clonotype: Its matching antigen is unknown.

RNA transcripts yielded amplified TCR beta CDR3 regions. Investigators did first-round RT-PCR with HTBI primers, then second-round multiplex PCR. TCRdb processed the multiplex PCR reads anew with MiXCR; each CDR3 protein has one entry. This sample has about 220,000 distinct CDR3 sequences, with roughly 21% found just once. Germline-derived CDR1 and CDR2 are SGHRS and YFSETQ. V shed 1 base, J shed 4 bases, and the junction held 6 bases outside the gene matches. The CDR3 is 15 residues long. The receptor was isolated from a woman aged 45-65 years with Graves' ophthalmopathy. The rearrangement uses TRBV5-1 and TRBJ1-2; 8 bases are shared with TRBD1. The source material was peripheral blood. The CDR3: CASSLMQGASYGYTF. The CDR3 DNA is TGCGCCAGCAGCTTGATGCAGGGGGCAAGCTATGGCTACACCTTC. The full variable domain, completed using reference TRBV5-1 and TRBJ1-2, is KAGVTQTPRYLIKTRGQQVTLSCSPISGHRSVSWYQQTPGQGLQFLFEYFSETQRNKGNFPGRFSGRQFSNSRSEMNVSTLELGDSALYLCASSLMQGASYGYTFGSGTRLTVV.